The rows below give T cell receptor beta chains drawn from one sample of a study of neurological immune-mediated disorders. In TCRdb, the 5' RACE reads were re-called with MiXCR into one record per CDR3 protein. The table includes tens of thousands of distinct CDR3 sequences, 13% detected once. Input material: CD4+ T cells from blood. All receptors come from a female donor with HTLV-1-associated myelopathy (HAM/TSP). Each CDR3 is given with its conserved first and last residue. The D gene is left open where the match is weak. Clone size is given for some rows only: seen once, a few or many times, or a class if the clone is expanded.

J | V | size | D | CDR3 | DNA
TRBJ2-3 | TRBV24-1 | many | TRBD1 | CATSAVGTGGGTDTQYF | TGTGCCACCAGTGCCGTCGGGACAGGGGGCGGCACAGATACGCAGTATTTT
TRBJ2-2 | TRBV5-1 | . | . | CASSLCGTIRELFF | TGCGCCAGCAGCCTATGTGGGACGATTAGGGAGCTGTTTTTT
TRBJ2-1 | TRBV24-1 | many | . | CATSKDGSVNEQFF | TGTGCCACCTCTAAAGACGGTTCGGTGAATGAGCAGTTCTTC
TRBJ2-5 | TRBV20-1 | many | . | CSAQQETQYF | TGCAGTGCCCAACAAGAGACCCAGTACTTC
TRBJ2-5 | TRBV24-1 | many | TRBD1 | CATSEGTAVQETQYF | TGTGCCACCAGTGAGGGGACAGCCGTCCAAGAGACCCAGTACTTC
TRBJ1-2 | TRBV10-3 | many | . | CAISDTGLGGYTF | TGTGCCATCAGTGATACAGGTCTTGGTGGCTACACCTTC
TRBJ2-7 | TRBV4-1 | medium-sized | . | CASSRGPDYEQYF | TGCGCCAGCAGCCGCGGGCCGGACTACGAGCAGTACTTC
TRBJ2-3 | TRBV12-3/TRBV12-4 | medium-sized | TRBD1 | CASSTGTGGTDTQYF | TGTGCCAGCAGTACCGGGACAGGGGGCACAGATACGCAGTATTTT
TRBJ2-5 | TRBV9 | medium-sized | TRBD2 | CASSATAGIQETQYF | TGTGCCAGCAGCGCAACAGCGGGGATCCAAGAGACCCAGTACTTC
TRBJ2-5 | TRBV6-5 | . | TRBD2 | CASSYAGGGQETQYF | TGTGCCAGCAGTTACGCGGGAGGGGGGCAAGAGACCCAGTACTTC
TRBJ2-1 | TRBV20-1 | many | . | CSARDPLGNEQFF | TGCAGTGCTAGAGATCCCCTCGGGAATGAGCAGTTCTTC
TRBJ2-1 | TRBV28 | many | TRBD2 | CASSADSGVYNEQFF | TGTGCCAGCAGTGCAGACAGCGGGGTCTACAATGAGCAGTTCTTC
TRBJ2-3 | TRBV7-3 | many | TRBD1 | CASSLDRGTDTQYF | TGTGCCAGCAGCTTAGACAGGGGCACAGATACGCAGTATTTT
TRBJ1-4 | TRBV13 | many | . | CASSIRRDDEKLFF | TGTGCCAGCAGCATCCGGCGGGATGATGAAAAACTGTTTTTT
TRBJ2-3 | TRBV20-1 | many | TRBD2 | CSPRGGNGSNTQYF | TGCAGTCCCCGGGGGGGAAATGGTTCGAATACGCAGTATTTT
TRBJ2-2 | TRBV20-1 | . | TRBD1 | CSARTGDSAGELFF | TGCAGTGCAAGGACAGGGGATTCGGCCGGGGAGCTGTTTTTT
TRBJ1-1 | TRBV29-1 | many | TRBD1 | CSVVTGGGMDTEAFF | TGCAGCGTTGTGACAGGGGGAGGTATGGACACTGAAGCTTTCTTT
TRBJ1-5 | TRBV20-1 | many | TRBD1 | CSAPQTGGSNQPQHF | TGCAGTGCTCCACAGACAGGGGGTAGCAATCAGCCCCAGCATTTT
TRBJ2-3 | TRBV11-2 | many | . | CASSLRRTDGTDTQYF | TGTGCCAGCAGCCTAAGGAGGACAGATGGCACAGATACGCAGTATTTT
TRBJ1-2 | TRBV4-1 | many | . | CASSQGVDLRGYTF | TGCGCCAGCAGCCAAGGAGTCGATCTTCGGGGCTACACCTTC
TRBJ2-2 | TRBV4-1 | many | . | CASSQDLTDQEPSGELFF | TGCGCCAGCAGCCAAGACCTTACAGACCAGGAGCCCTCCGGGGAGCTGTTTTTT
TRBJ1-5 | TRBV5-1 | many | TRBD1 | CASSFGQGDQPQHF | TGCGCCAGCAGCTTTGGACAGGGCGATCAGCCCCAGCATTTT
TRBJ1-5 | TRBV20-1 | many | . | CSAIAMANNQPQHF | TGCAGTGCTATCGCTATGGCCAACAATCAGCCCCAGCATTTT
TRBJ2-2 | TRBV4-3 | many | . | CASSHPGPRGELFF | TGCGCCAGCAGCCACCCGGGACCAAGGGGGGAGCTGTTTTTT
TRBJ2-2 | TRBV7-3 | many | . | CATRGTGELFF | TGTGCCACCCGGGGCACCGGGGAGCTGTTTTTT
TRBJ2-3 | TRBV5-1 | few | TRBD2 | CASSPSGGTTGTDTQYF | TGCGCCAGCAGCCCTAGCGGGGGAACAACTGGCACAGATACGCAGTATTTT
TRBJ1-1 | TRBV20-1 | many | TRBD1 | CSARQGEDTEAFF | TGCAGTGCTAGACAGGGGGAGGACACTGAAGCTTTCTTT
TRBJ2-7 | TRBV27 | many | TRBD1 | CASRQGRGPYEQYF | TGTGCCAGTAGACAGGGGCGGGGCCCCTACGAGCAGTACTTC
TRBJ2-3 | TRBV30 | . | . | CAWSGISTDTQYF | TGTGCCTGGAGCGGGATTAGCACAGATACGCAGTATTTT
TRBJ2-1 | TRBV6-5 | many | . | CASSPSQGYHNEQFF | TGTGCCAGCAGTCCCTCCCAGGGCTATCACAATGAGCAGTTCTTC
TRBJ2-4 | TRBV12-3/TRBV12-4 | many | TRBD1 | CASSPRDRGRKNIQYF | TGTGCCAGCAGTCCCCGGGACAGGGGTCGCAAAAACATTCAGTACTTC
TRBJ2-7 | TRBV6-2/TRBV6-3 | many | . | CASRAGGPYEQYF | TGTGCCAGCAGGGCCGGGGGCCCCTACGAGCAGTACTTC
TRBJ2-1 | TRBV20-1 | many | TRBD2 | CSGHGGASYNEQFF | TGCAGTGGCCACGGGGGGGCCTCCTACAATGAGCAGTTCTTC
TRBJ2-1 | TRBV7-3 | many | TRBD2 | CASSLLAGGYNEQFF | TGTGCCAGCAGCTTACTGGCGGGAGGGTACAATGAGCAGTTCTTC
TRBJ1-6 | TRBV5-1 | many | . | CASSLGPIGGALHF | TGCGCCAGCAGCTTGGGTCCGATCGGAGGCGCCCTCCACTTT
TRBJ2-5 | TRBV6-5 | . | TRBD1 | CASTPAPGQGGETQYF | TGTGCCAGCACCCCAGCCCCGGGACAGGGTGGGGAGACCCAGTACTTC
TRBJ1-1 | TRBV12-3/TRBV12-4 | many | TRBD1 | CASSLGTGEAEAFF | TGTGCCAGCAGTTTAGGGACAGGGGAGGCTGAAGCTTTCTTT
TRBJ2-3 | TRBV9 | many | TRBD2 | CASSVRRGGQDTQYF | TGTGCCAGCAGCGTGAGGCGGGGGGGCCAAGATACGCAGTATTTT
TRBJ1-3 | TRBV12-3/TRBV12-4 | once | . | CASSLVGGNTIYF | TGTGCCAGCAGTTTAGTTGGTGGAAACACCATATATTTT
TRBJ2-5 | TRBV12-5 | many | TRBD2 | CASGFAPLAGFPETQYF | TGTGCTAGTGGCTTCGCCCCCTTAGCGGGATTCCCGGAGACCCAGTACTTC
TRBJ2-7 | TRBV10-3 | many | . | CAISANYEQYF | TGTGCCATCAGTGCCAATTACGAGCAGTACTTC
TRBJ2-1 | TRBV7-2 | many | TRBD1 | CASSPQGINNEQFF | TGTGCCAGCAGCCCACAGGGGATCAACAATGAGCAGTTCTTC
TRBJ2-3 | TRBV2 | medium-sized | . | CASSEWEGADTQYF | TGTGCCAGCAGTGAATGGGAGGGGGCAGATACGCAGTATTTT
TRBJ2-3 | TRBV24-1 | many | TRBD2 | CATSDPAGVGDTQYF | TGTGCCACCAGTGATCCAGCGGGAGTAGGAGATACGCAGTATTTT
TRBJ2-7 | TRBV5-1 | . | TRBD1 | CASSTTGAYEQYF | TGCGCCAGCAGCACAACAGGGGCCTACGAGCAGTACTTC